This T cell receptor beta chain originates from a study of blood T cell repertoires in COVID-19. Study in general: Whether acute or convalescent, the COVID-19 samples came from the United States, Italy and Spain. Nucleic acid was either cDNA or gDNA, and it came from T cells, B-cell-depleted T cells, or PBMCs.

The CDR3 runs to 15 residues. The junction had 7 bases not matched to a gene; V was cut back by 1 base and J by 5 bases. Germline CDR1 reads SGHVS; CDR2 reads FQNEAQ. Per the original methods: Nucleated cell counts were estimated from reference gene primer amplification. Repertoires were generated with immunoSEQ multiplex PCR, while TCRdb's copy carries only in-frame clones and drops some. Clone size and the V and J calls come from that table; the DNA yielded D and trimming. Of roughly 26,000 clones in the sample, 83% were seen once. This clone was found once. V and J are TRBV7-8 and TRBJ2-7; 8 nucleotides match TRBD1. This TCR was sampled from a human donor in a cohort sampled during active COVID-19. The sequencing input was peripheral blood. CDR3 sequence (DNA): TGTGCCAGCAGCTTAGATGCAGGGGGCCTGAACGAGCAGTACTTC. Its protein is CASSLDAGGLNEQYF.